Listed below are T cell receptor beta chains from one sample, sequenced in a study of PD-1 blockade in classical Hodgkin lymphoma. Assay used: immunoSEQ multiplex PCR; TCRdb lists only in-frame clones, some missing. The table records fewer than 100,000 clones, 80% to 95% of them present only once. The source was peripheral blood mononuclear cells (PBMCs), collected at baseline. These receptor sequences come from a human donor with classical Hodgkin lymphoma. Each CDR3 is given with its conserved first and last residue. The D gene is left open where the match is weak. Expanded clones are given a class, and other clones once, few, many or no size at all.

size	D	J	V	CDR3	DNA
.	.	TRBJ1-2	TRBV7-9	CASSGPTLNYGYTF	TGTGCCAGCAGCGGACCAACACTGAACTATGGCTACACCTTC
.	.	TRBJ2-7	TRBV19	CASGGRTSYEQYF	TGTGCCAGTGGGGGACGGACCTCCTACGAGCAGTACTTC
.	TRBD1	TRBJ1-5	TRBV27	CASETHRGSNQPQHF	TGTGCCAGCGAGACCCACAGGGGGTCCAATCAGCCCCAGCATTTT
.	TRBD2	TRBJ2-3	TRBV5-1	CASSFGGGRAADTQYF	TGCGCCAGCAGCTTCGGGGGCGGGAGGGCTGCAGATACGCAGTATTTT
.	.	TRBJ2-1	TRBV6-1	CASSEGSNPYNEQFF	TGTGCCAGCAGTGAAGGTAGTAACCCCTACAATGAGCAGTTCTTC
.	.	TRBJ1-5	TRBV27	CASSLYGGSNQPQHF	TGTGCCAGCAGTTTATACGGGGGGAGCAATCAGCCCCAGCATTTT
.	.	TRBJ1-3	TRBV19	CASSVVQGLSGNTIYF	TGTGCCAGTTCGGTGGTACAGGGTCTCTCTGGAAACACCATATATTTT
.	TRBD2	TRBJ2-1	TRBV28	CASSTSGSSYNEQFF	TGTGCCAGCAGTACTAGCGGGAGCTCCTACAATGAGCAGTTCTTC
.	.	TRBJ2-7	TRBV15	CATSRDSGAYEQYF	TGTGCCACCAGCAGAGACTCGGGGGCCTACGAGCAGTACTTC
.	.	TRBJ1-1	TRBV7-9	CASSFGDGEAFF	TGTGCCAGCAGCTTTGGGGATGGTGAAGCTTTCTTT
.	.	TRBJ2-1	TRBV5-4	CASSLSGVNEQFF	TGTGCCAGCAGCTTGTCAGGCGTCAATGAGCAGTTCTTC
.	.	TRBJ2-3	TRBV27	CASSLQALGNTDTQYF	TGTGCCAGCAGCCTACAGGCCCTGGGGAACACAGATACGCAGTATTTT
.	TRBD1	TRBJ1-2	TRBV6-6	CASSGRDRGDYGYTF	TGTGCCTCCTCGGGGAGGGACAGGGGGGACTATGGCTACACCTTC
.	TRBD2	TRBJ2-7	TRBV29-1	CSVEGWRGSGMGAEQYF	TGCAGCGTTGAAGGATGGCGAGGTAGCGGGATGGGGGCCGAGCAGTACTTC
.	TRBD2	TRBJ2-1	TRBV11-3	CASSPLAGPYNEQFF	TGTGCCAGCAGCCCACTAGCGGGACCCTACAATGAGCAGTTCTTC
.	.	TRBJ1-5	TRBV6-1	CASSEGTGSRGNQPQHF	TGTGCCAGCAGTGAAGGGACCGGGTCCCGGGGCAATCAGCCCCAGCATTTT
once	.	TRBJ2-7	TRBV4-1	CASSQDSGHYEQYF	TGCGCCAGCAGCCAAGATTCCGGGCATTACGAGCAGTACTTC
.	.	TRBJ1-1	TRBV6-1	CAARGEGRNTEAFF	TGTGCCGCTCGAGGAGAGGGAAGGAACACTGAAGCTTTCTTT
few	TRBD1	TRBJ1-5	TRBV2	CASSGQGTQPQHF	TGTGCCAGCAGCGGACAGGGAACTCAGCCCCAGCATTTT
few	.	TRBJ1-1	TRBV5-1	CASRRQTEATTEAFF	TGCGCCAGCAGGCGACAGACAGAGGCCACCACTGAAGCTTTCTTT
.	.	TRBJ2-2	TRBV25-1	CASSEIRLSGPGELFF	TGTGCCAGCAGTGAGATAAGGTTATCGGGTCCCGGGGAGCTGTTTTTT
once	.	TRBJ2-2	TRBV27	CASSPQGSGELFF	TGTGCCAGCAGTCCACAGGGTTCCGGGGAGCTGTTTTTT
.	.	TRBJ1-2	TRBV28	CASTYLDSLTYGYTF	TGTGCCAGCACTTACCTCGACAGCCTAACCTATGGCTACACCTTC
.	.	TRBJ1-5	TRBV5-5	CASSLLGILRPQHF	TGTGCCAGCAGCTTGCTAGGGATTTTACGGCCCCAGCATTTT
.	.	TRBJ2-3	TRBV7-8	CASSPYHREFGTDTQYF	TGTGCCAGCAGCCCCTACCACAGGGAGTTTGGCACAGATACGCAGTATTTT
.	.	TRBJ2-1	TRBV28	CASSIQGWNEQFF	TGTGCCAGCAGTATACAGGGATGGAATGAGCAGTTCTTC
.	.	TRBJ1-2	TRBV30	CAWRGDRPYGYTF	TGTGCCTGGCGGGGGGACCGTCCCTATGGCTACACCTTC
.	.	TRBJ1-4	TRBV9	CASSDLGATNEKLFF	TGTGCCAGCAGCGACCTGGGGGCAACTAATGAAAAACTGTTTTTT
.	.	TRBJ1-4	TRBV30	CAWTAPNEKLFF	TGTGCCTGGACAGCTCCAAATGAAAAACTGTTTTTT
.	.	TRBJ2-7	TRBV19	CASSMGSGYEQYF	TGTGCCAGTAGTATGGGGTCCGGGTACGAGCAGTACTTC